The clone carrying this T cell receptor beta chain has more than one count but fewer than ten. Trimming removed 6 bases from V and 2 bases from J; junction bases left unmatched: 4. This CDR3 is 16 amino acids long. The germline CDR1 and CDR2 sequences are MNHEY and SMNVEV (reference sequence). Study processing details: Amplification of reference gene primers provided the estimated nucleated cell counts. The assay was immunoSEQ multiplex PCR, and TCRdb's table has in-frame clones only and misses some. The DNA was the basis for D and trimming; V, J and clone size are from that table. The sample includes 70,000 to 90,000 clones, more than 75% seen only once; the top ten take 7.5% to 9.5%. The data were taken from a study of blood T cell repertoires in COVID-19. About the study: Sites in the United States, Italy and Spain provided acute and convalescent COVID-19 samples. PBMCs, B-cell-depleted T cells, or T cells provided the cDNA or gDNA that made up the material.

This clonotype was sampled from a man aged 80 or over with active or convalescent COVID-19. Sequencing was carried out using peripheral blood. The chain uses TRBV27 and TRBJ2-7; 16 nucleotides line up with TRBD2. CDR3 residues: CASSPGTSGRAYEQYV. In DNA form, the CDR3 reads TGTGCCAGCAGCCCCGGGACTAGCGGGAGGGCCTACGAGCAGTACGTC.